One sample yielded the 26 T cell receptor beta chains listed below, sequenced in a study of OX40 agonist ivuxolimab in advanced cancers. This table comes from immunoSEQ multiplex PCR, and its TCRdb copy is limited to in-frame clones, with some not included. The table lists approximately 76,000 clones, over 85% of them singletons. The sequenced sample was CD4+ or CD8+ T cells sorted from blood, obtained in a trial of the OX40 agonist ivuxolimab. Receptor source: an adult with an advanced solid tumor such as melanoma, head and neck, liver or kidney cancer.

The chain recombines TRBV5-6 with TRBJ2-2; 8 positions match TRBD2. CDR3 length: 14 residues. Trimming cost V 4 bases and J 7 bases; bases outside gene matches: 6. Germline-derived CDR1 and CDR2 are SGHDT and YYEEEE. The DNA of the CDR3 is TGTGCCAGCAGCATGGGACTAGGTGGCGGGGAGCTGTTTTTT. It is translated as CASSMGLGGGELFF.

J is TRBJ1-4 and V is TRBV30; D gene uncertain. This CDR3 contains 14 residues. Germline CDR1 GTSNPN, CDR2 SVGIG (reference sequence). The V and J ends lost 3 bases and 8 bases respectively, with 16 bases between them. CDR3: CAWSTGRVGEKLFF. CDR3 bases: TGTGCCTGGAGCACTGGCCGAGTTGGAGAAAAACTGTTTTTT. Full variable domain (outside the CDR3, taken from reference TRBV30 and TRBJ1-4): SQTIHQWPATLVQPVGSPLSLECTVEGTSNPNLYWYRQAAGRGLQLLFYSVGIGQISSEVPQNLSASRPQDRQFILSSKKLLLSDSGFYLCAWSTGRVGEKLFFGSGTQLSVL.

This clone showed up just once. The chain links TRBV6-6 to TRBJ1-1; TRBD1 matches at 7 bases. The germline V gene has CDR1 MNHNY and CDR2 SVGAGI (reference sequence). The CDR3 runs 14 residues. The junction had 6 bases not matched to a gene; V was cut back by 2 bases and J by 6 bases. The CDR3 loop is CASSYNTGVAEAFF. The DNA for the CDR3 is TGTGCCAGCAGTTACAATACAGGGGTAGCTGAAGCTTTCTTT.

Worth noting for this clone: This specimen includes other DNA sequences encoding the same CDR3. The gene calls are TRBV7-9 and TRBJ2-7, with D unclear. Between the trimmed V and J ends, which lost 3 bases and 2 bases, there was a span of 8 bases. The germline gives CDR1 SEHNR, CDR2 FQNEAQ (reference sequence). CDR3 length: 13 residues. CDR3 nucleotides: TGTGCCAGCAGCTTCCCTGGGACCTACGAGCAGTACTTC. Translating it yields CASSFPGTYEQYF.

The rearrangement links TRBV19 to TRBJ1-2; no reliable D call. Germline values: CDR1 LNHDA, CDR2 SQIVND (reference sequence). Trimming removed 7 bases at V and 2 bases at J, with 11 bases between. This CDR3 comprises 13 residues. CDR3 nucleotide sequence: TGTGCCAGTACTTGGACGGGCAACTATGGCTACACCTTC. Amino acid sequence: CASTWTGNYGYTF.

The chain couples TRBV28 to TRBJ1-1; 7 bases are shared with TRBD1. Per germline, CDR1 MDHEN and CDR2 SYDVKM. After removal of 4 bases from V and 1 base from J, the junction contained 9 bases not matched to a gene. This CDR3 contains 16 residues. In nucleotides, the CDR3 is TGTGCCAGCAGTTCAGGGGGATACTTAACGAACACTGAAGCTTTCTTT. Encoded protein: CASSSGGYLTNTEAFF.

The chain has TRBV7-3 and TRBJ2-1; TRBD2 agrees at 8 bases. The germline V gene has CDR1 SGHTA and CDR2 FQGTGA. V gave up 1 base and J gave up 6 bases; unmatched junction bases: 5. The CDR3 is made up of 15 amino acids. This CDR3 reads CASSLNEGLGNEQFF. CDR3 coding DNA: TGTGCCAGCAGCTTAAACGAGGGACTAGGCAATGAGCAGTTCTTC.

Regarding this clone: The junction differs from germline at one of its ends, possibly a read error. V is TRBV7-7 and J is TRBJ2-1; maybe TRBD1 (5 bases). The CDR3 extends over 15 amino acids. Per germline, CDR1 SSHAT and CDR2 FNYEAQ (reference sequence). The DNA of the CDR3 is TGTGCTAGCAGCTTAGGAGACAGAGAATACAATGAGCAGTTCTTC. Residues: CASSLGDREYNEQFF.

The chain joins TRBV27 to TRBJ2-3; 7 bases match TRBD2. After removal of 4 bases from V and 4 bases from J, the junction contained 5 bases not matched to a gene. Germline V gives CDR1 MNHEY, CDR2 SMNVEV (reference sequence). This CDR3 has 14 amino acids. CDR3 sequence reads: CASSWTRGADTQYF. CDR3 DNA: TGTGCCAGCAGTTGGACTAGGGGCGCAGATACGCAGTATTTT.

J is TRBJ2-1 and V is TRBV7-8, with 7 bases aligning to TRBD2. The CDR3 has 15 residues. CDR1 SGHVS and CDR2 FQNEAQ come from the germline V gene. V shed 4 bases and J 0 bases; nucleotides not matched to a gene: 3. Here the CDR3 reads CASSSAGVSYNEQFF. DNA of the CDR3: TGTGCCAGCAGCTCCGCGGGAGTCTCCTACAATGAGCAGTTCTTC.

The V gene is TRBV27, the J gene TRBJ1-6; TRBD1 aligns across 7 bases. The CDR3 contains 17 residues. Trimming cost V 2 bases and J 1 base; bases outside gene matches: 5. CDR1 is MNHEY, CDR2 SMNVEV, per germline (reference sequence). CDR3: CASSLRRGQSYNSPLHF. Written as DNA, the CDR3 is TGTGCCAGCAGTTTAAGGAGGGGGCAATCCTATAATTCACCCCTCCACTTT.

The rearrangement joins TRBV7-3 to TRBJ2-1; D is uncertain. The CDR3 runs 20 residues. Germline V gene data show CDR1 as SGHTA and CDR2 as FQGTGA. V lost 1 base to trimming and J lost 4 bases, with 26 bases between them. CDR3 bases: TGTGCCAGCAGCTTAAGCCCCACTGAGGCCTACATGTCCTATTACAATGAGCAGTTCTTC. Translation: CASSLSPTEAYMSYYNEQFF.

The rearrangement joins TRBV6-5 to TRBJ2-3; D gene uncertain. The germline V gene has CDR1 MNHEY and CDR2 SVGAGI. The CDR3 sequence is 13 residues long. V lost 0 bases and J lost 2, with 3 bases in between. CDR3 sequence (DNA): TGTGCCAGCAGTTACTCCCCCACAGATACGCAGTATTTT. Amino acids: CASSYSPTDTQYF.

The chain links TRBV11-2 to TRBJ1-2; 9 nucleotides align to TRBD1. CDR1 is SGHAT and CDR2 is FQNNGV in the germline V gene. The J segment lost 1 base and the V segment lost 3 bases, leaving 12 bases of the junction unmatched. The CDR3 is 18 amino acids. The CDR3 is CASSFDATGGSNNYGYTF. CDR3 coding DNA: TGTGCCAGCAGCTTTGACGCGACAGGGGGTTCCAATAACTATGGCTACACCTTC.

V gene TRBV2 combines with J gene TRBJ1-1; D is perhaps TRBD1 (5 bases). The CDR3 runs 13 residues. Germline assignment: CDR1 SNHLY and CDR2 FYNNEI. V lost 4 bases and J 5 bases, leaving 11 bases between the germline ends. As DNA, the CDR3 is TGTGCCAGCAGTGTTGGGGCGAGGACTGAAGCTTTCTTT. Protein sequence: CASSVGARTEAFF.

The V and J genes are TRBV7-8 and TRBJ2-1, with 8 bases that match TRBD2. The V segment lost 1 base and the J segment 7 bases; nucleotides outside the gene matches: 12. The CDR3 is made up of 17 amino acids. CDR1 is SGHVS and CDR2 is FQNEAQ in the germline V gene. The CDR3 reads CASSLELSGGLKNEQFF. The CDR3 DNA sequence: TGTGCCAGCAGCTTAGAGCTTTCGGGGGGGCTTAAGAATGAGCAGTTCTTC.

The rearrangement joins TRBV2 to TRBJ2-7; weak D call: TRBD1 (5 bases). V lost 7 bases and J lost 0, with 13 bases in between. This CDR3 comprises 14 residues. The germline V gene encodes CDR1 SNHLY and CDR2 FYNNEI. CDR3 coding DNA: TGTGCCAGCACTTCCCCCGACAGCTCCTACGAGCAGTACTTC. Translating it yields CASTSPDSSYEQYF.

The rearrangement uses TRBV15 and TRBJ2-7; D ambiguous. This CDR3 spans 14 amino acids. Germline V gene sequence: CDR1 LNHNV, CDR2 YYDKDF (reference sequence). Trimming stripped 0 bases from V and 6 bases from J, with 12 bases between. CDR3 sequence reads: CATSRDGEVSEQYF. CDR3 coding DNA: TGTGCCACCAGCAGAGATGGCGAAGTAAGCGAGCAGTACTTC.

This clone was recorded once. The chain recombines TRBV9 with TRBJ1-1; TRBD1 aligns across 7 bases. In germline, CDR1 is SGDLS, CDR2 YYNGEE. The CDR3 is made up of 15 amino acids. V lost 4 bases, J lost 1 base, and 7 bases stayed unmatched. CDR3 coding DNA: TGTGCCAGCAGCTTTTCGGGACAGCCGAACACTGAAGCTTTCTTT. Protein sequence: CASSFSGQPNTEAFF.

The chain uses TRBV6-1 and TRBJ1-5, with a possible D match to TRBD1 (5 bases). Per the germline V gene, CDR1 is MNHNS and CDR2 is SASEGT. V dropped 7 bases and J dropped 3 bases, with 13 bases sitting between them. This CDR3 region has 14 residues. The CDR3, as DNA: TGTGCCAGCATACCGCAGGGAGTCAATCAGCCCCAGCATTTT. Translation gives CASIPQGVNQPQHF.

V is TRBV4-3 and J is TRBJ1-2, with D possibly matching TRBD1 (6 bases). CDR1 and CDR2 (germline): LGHNA, YSLEER. There are 16 residues in the CDR3. V was shortened by 0 bases and J by 4 bases, with 15 bases between the two germline ends. The CDR3 spells CASSQDTGALSYGYTF. CDR3 sequence (DNA): TGCGCCAGCAGCCAAGATACGGGGGCGTTGAGCTATGGCTACACCTTC.

The chain recombines TRBV27 with TRBJ1-1, with D unclear. This CDR3 is built from 13 residues. The V and J ends lost 9 bases and 0 bases respectively, with 11 bases between them. The V gene's germline CDR1 is MNHEY and CDR2 SMNVEV (reference sequence). For the CDR3, the DNA is TGTGCCAGTCACGGCTATATGAACACTGAAGCTTTCTTT. Protein: CASHGYMNTEAFF.

CDR3 loop: CASSLDLRENKPTDTQYF. Written as DNA, the CDR3 is TGTGCCAGCAGCTTAGATCTACGGGAGAATAAACCCACAGATACGCAGTATTTT. V usage is TRBV11-2 and J usage is TRBJ2-3, with D possibly being TRBD2 (6 bases). Between the trimmed V and J ends, which lost 0 bases and 2 bases, there was a span of 18 bases. Germline lookup yields CDR1 SGHAT and CDR2 FQNNGV. This CDR3 is 18 amino acids long.

V is TRBV19 and J is TRBJ2-7; D is possibly TRBD2 (6 bases). V was trimmed by 5 bases and J by 1 base, leaving 12 bases between them. Per germline, CDR1 LNHDA and CDR2 SQIVND (reference sequence). The CDR3 has 14 amino acids. The CDR3 sequence: CASSAGTPSYEQYF. DNA for the CDR3: TGTGCCAGTAGTGCGGGAACTCCGTCCTACGAGCAGTACTTC.

The V gene is TRBV2, the J gene TRBJ1-2; D is perhaps TRBD1 (6 bases). Germline CDR1 SNHLY, CDR2 FYNNEI. The CDR3 extends over 13 amino acids. V gave up 1 base and J gave up 5 bases, with 8 bases separating them. The chain's CDR3 is CASSEGTAYGYTF. For the CDR3, the DNA is TGTGCCAGCAGTGAAGGGACAGCTTATGGCTACACCTTC.

The rearrangement links TRBV11-2 to TRBJ1-1, with D perhaps matching TRBD1 (5 bases). There are 15 residues in the CDR3. The germline CDR1 and CDR2 sequences are SGHAT and FQNNGV. Trimming took 4 bases from V and 2 from J, leaving 14 bases between them. This CDR3 is CASSSGVGGNTEAFF. CDR3 DNA: TGTGCCAGCAGCTCGGGGGTCGGAGGAAACACTGAAGCTTTCTTT.